The clone carrying this T cell receptor (beta chain) was counted once. Its specificity is unknown. The sample comes from a study of blood T cells in healthy people across ages. Study in general: The capture of about one barcoded beta molecule per two T cells was achieved by template switching. Study-wide results and caveats: No one knew whether donors had CMV, which possibly confounded expanded clonotype changes. Per-million-T-cell TCR beta diversity fell roughly linearly with age.

Caucasian, healthy and from Russia, the donors were aged between 6 and 90. For the second PCR, which ran for about 7 to 11 cycles, a sample-barcoded 5' primer and a J-beta primer mix were used. TCRdb itself ran the 5' RACE reads through MiXCR, one entry per CDR3 protein. The profile shows approximately 850,000 distinct CDR3 sequences, nearly 60% of them singletons. The germline V gene has CDR1 MNHEY and CDR2 SVGAGI. V was cut by 0 bases and J by 0 bases, with 10 bases left in between. The CDR3 sequence is 16 residues long. The sample taken for sequencing was blood. The J gene is TRBJ2-3, the V gene TRBV6-5; D remains unclear. This TCR derives from a man aged 25 to 45 in good health. CDR3 DNA: TGTGCCAGCAGTTACTCTTGGCGTACTAGCACAGATACGCAGTATTTT. It yields the protein CASSYSWRTSTDTQYF.